These 27 T cell receptor beta chains originate from one sample sequenced in a study of blood T cell repertoires in COVID-19. Method: immunoSEQ multiplex PCR; TCRdb's copy keeps in-frame clones and lacks some. The sample has about 130,000 clones, around 78% seen once; the top ten hold less than 14%. Sequencing was carried out using peripheral blood. These receptor sequences come from a human donor in a cohort sampled during active COVID-19.

V is TRBV5-1 and J is TRBJ1-1; tentative D call: TRBD1 (5 bases). Trimming removed 7 bases at V and 5 bases at J, with 18 bases between. Germline values: CDR1 SGHRS, CDR2 YFSETQ. This CDR3 spans 14 amino acids. In nucleotides, the CDR3 is TGCGCCAGCTCTACTTATGGGGCGGGGACTGAAGCTTTCTTT. Amino acids: CASSTYGAGTEAFF.

This clone was counted between two and nine times. Mismatch with germline at one junction end may stem from a read error. This chain connects TRBV10-2 to TRBJ1-2; D might be TRBD1 (5 bases). In germline, CDR1 is WSHSY, CDR2 SAAADI. This CDR3 has 13 amino acids. CDR3 amino acids: CASSEFENAGKLF. CDR3 nucleotides: TGCGCCAGCAGTGAGTTCGAGAATGCAGGGAAGCTCTTC.

The gene calls are TRBV19 and TRBJ1-2, with 7 bases that match TRBD1. This CDR3 spans 14 amino acids. Germline CDR1 is LNHDA and CDR2 is SQIVND (reference sequence). V dropped 8 bases and J dropped 3; count of bases not matched to a gene: 9. CDR3 protein: CASGARQGHYGYTF. Here the CDR3 DNA reads TGTGCCAGTGGCGCCAGACAGGGACACTATGGCTACACCTTC.

The CDR3 sequence is CASSEKFTGASYEQYF. CDR3 sequence (DNA): TGTGCCAGCAGTGAAAAATTTACAGGCGCCTCCTACGAGCAGTACTTC. J is TRBJ2-7 and V is TRBV6-1, with D tentatively TRBD1 (5 bases). The CDR3 runs to 16 residues. Trimming took 2 bases from V and 0 from J, leaving 14 bases between them. CDR1 is MNHNS, CDR2 SASEGT, per germline.

The CDR3 spells CATPGEGSSYNEQFF. CDR3 DNA: TGTGCCACCCCGGGGGAGGGTAGCTCCTACAATGAGCAGTTCTTC. This rearrangement joins TRBV6-5 to TRBJ2-1; 7 nucleotides align to TRBD2. The CDR3 sequence is 15 residues long. Germline V lookup: CDR1 MNHEY, CDR2 SVGAGI. The J segment lost 0 bases and the V segment lost 10 bases, leaving 9 bases of the junction unmatched.

The V call is TRBV7-8, the J call TRBJ1-1, with D perhaps matching TRBD1 (5 bases). There are 15 residues in the CDR3. V was clipped by 0 bases and J by 0 bases, with 8 bases between them. Germline V lookup: CDR1 SGHVS, CDR2 FQNEAQ. The chain's CDR3 is CASSLAGAVNTEAFF. In DNA form, the CDR3 reads TGTGCCAGCAGCTTAGCAGGGGCGGTGAACACTGAAGCTTTCTTT.

The chain links TRBV29-1 to TRBJ1-1; TRBD1 matches at 9 bases. Germline trimming cut 6 bases from V and 4 bases from J; bases unmatched to any gene: 9. The CDR3 covers 14 residues. Germline V gives CDR1 SQVTM, CDR2 ANQGSEA. The CDR3 nucleotides read TGCAGCGTGCAGGACAGGGGTGTTCGCACTGAAGCTTTCTTT. Protein: CSVQDRGVRTEAFF.

The chain employs TRBV11-2 and TRBJ1-2, with a tentative D call TRBD1 (6 bases). The CDR3 contains 16 residues. CDR1 is SGHAT, CDR2 FQNNGV, per germline. V lost 4 bases and J 5 bases, leaving 20 bases between the germline ends. CDR3 coding DNA: TGTGCCAGCAGCTGGGGGCAGGCCCCGCACCCTTATGGCTACACCTTC. It is translated as CASSWGQAPHPYGYTF.

This chain connects TRBV10-3 to TRBJ2-3, with a possible D match to TRBD1 (6 bases). Germline V gene data show CDR1 as ENHRY and CDR2 as SYGVKD. Trimming removed 1 base from V and 1 base from J, with 9 bases in between. The CDR3 loop spans 15 amino acids. Here the CDR3 DNA reads TGTGCCATCAGTGAGTTTGAGGGGGGCACAGATACGCAGTATTTT. Amino acids: CAISEFEGGTDTQYF.

This clone was seen only a few times. The gene calls are TRBV3-1 (or the pseudogene TRBV3-2) and TRBJ1-3; D is unresolved. There are 14 residues in the CDR3. Trimming left V 4 bases short and J 2 bases short, with 9 bases between. The germline V gene has CDR1 LGHDT and CDR2 YNNKEL (reference sequence). The CDR3 coding sequence is TGTGCCAGCAGCCGTAGAGGGCCTGGAAACACCATATATTTT. Residues: CASSRRGPGNTIYF.

V gene TRBV7-9 combines with J gene TRBJ2-3; 11 positions agree with TRBD2. With 8 bases clipped from V and 2 bases from J, the junction kept 6 bases outside the gene matches. In germline, CDR1 is SEHNR, CDR2 FQNEAQ (reference sequence). CDR3 length: 15 residues. The CDR3 DNA follows: TGTGCCAGCGTCCTAGCGGGGGGCCTCACAGATACGCAGTATTTT. Amino acids: CASVLAGGLTDTQYF.

This clone has only one observation. V gene TRBV6-1 combines with J gene TRBJ1-2; TRBD1 matches at 7 bases. The V gene's germline CDR1 is MNHNS and CDR2 SASEGT. After removal of 0 bases from V and 2 bases from J, the junction contained 9 bases not matched to a gene. This CDR3 comprises 17 residues. CDR3 sequence (DNA): TGTGCCAGCAGTGAAGCGCCAGAGGGGGCGCGAAACTATGGCTACACCTTC. As protein: CASSEAPEGARNYGYTF.

This chain connects TRBV6-4 to TRBJ1-2; D may be TRBD1 (6 bases). The CDR3 sequence is 16 residues long. Germline loops: CDR1 MRHNA, CDR2 SNTAGT. V dropped 3 bases and J dropped 0 bases, with 14 bases sitting between them. This chain's CDR3 is CASSETGSKANYGYTF. CDR3 sequence (DNA): TGTGCCAGCAGTGAAACAGGGAGTAAAGCTAACTATGGCTACACCTTC.

The chain recombines TRBV7-8 with TRBJ2-1, with a tentative D call TRBD1 (6 bases). CDR1 SGHVS and CDR2 FQNEAQ come from the germline V gene. Between the trimmed V and J ends, which lost 4 bases and 4 bases, there was a span of 20 bases. The CDR3 spans 17 residues. DNA for the CDR3: TGTGCCAGCAGCTCCGGTACCAACAGGGACCCATACAATGAGCAGTTCTTC. Amino acids: CASSSGTNRDPYNEQFF.

The chain is built from TRBV18 and TRBJ1-2; 8 nucleotides match TRBD1. This CDR3 spans 16 amino acids. With V trimmed by 0 bases and J by 9 bases, 12 bases remained unmatched. Germline V lookup: CDR1 KGHSH, CDR2 LQKENI. CDR3 amino acids: CASSPPQGQGIVRYTF. CDR3 nucleotide sequence: TGTGCCAGCTCACCACCCCAAGGACAGGGTATCGTCCGCTACACCTTC.

The rearrangement uses TRBV9 and TRBJ1-1, with D perhaps matching TRBD1 (5 bases). The CDR3 is 16 amino acids. V shed 0 bases and J shed 2 bases, with 14 bases lying between them. Germline CDR1 reads SGDLS; CDR2 reads YYNGEE. CDR3 amino acids: CASSVAASTANTEAFF. The CDR3 DNA reads TGTGCCAGCAGCGTAGCTGCCTCGACAGCCAACACTGAAGCTTTCTTT.

The CDR3 sequence is CASSLTAPGEQYF. For the CDR3, the DNA is TGTGCCAGCAGTTTAACGGCCCCGGGTGAGCAGTACTTC. The V gene is TRBV28, the J gene TRBJ2-7; D gene ambiguous. Deletions cut 2 bases from V and 7 bases from J, with 12 bases between. There are 13 residues in the CDR3. From germline, CDR1 is MDHEN and CDR2 SYDVKM.

The rearrangement links TRBV7-8 to TRBJ2-5; possibly TRBD2 for D (5 bases). The V end lost 5 bases, the J end lost 2 bases, and 12 bases lay between the germline ends. Germline V CDR1 and CDR2: SGHVS, FQNEAQ. The CDR3 spans 14 residues. CDR3 in DNA: TGTGCCAGCAGCCAGAGCGGCCTTCAAGAGACCCAGTACTTC. Its protein is CASSQSGLQETQYF.

This clone was seen just once. The chain is built from TRBV18 and TRBJ1-4; 8 nucleotides agree with TRBD1. V lost 3 bases and J lost 5; bases outside the gene matches: 5. The V gene's germline CDR1 is KGHSH and CDR2 LQKENI. The CDR3 is 15 amino acids. CDR3 region: CASSPRTGLNEKLFF. DNA of the CDR3: TGTGCCAGCTCACCCCGGACAGGGCTCAATGAAAAACTGTTTTTT.

The chain has TRBV7-2 and TRBJ2-7, with D possibly matching TRBD1 (6 bases). Germline CDR1 SGHTA, CDR2 FQGNSA. The CDR3 has 13 residues. V gave up 5 bases and J gave up 12 bases, with 20 bases separating them. The CDR3 sequence: CASSVDFGQSPYF. In nucleotides, the CDR3 is TGTGCCAGCAGCGTAGACTTTGGACAGTCCCCGTACTTC. Variable domain in full (rest from reference TRBV7-2 and TRBJ2-7): GAGVSQSPSNKVTEKGKDVELRCDPISGHTALYWYRQSLGQGLEFLIYFQGNSAPDKSGLPSDRFSAERTGGSVSTLTIQRTQQEDSAVYLCASSVDFGQSPYFGPGTRLTVT.

This clone was found a few times. The V call is TRBV5-6, the J call TRBJ2-7, with 7 bases matching TRBD2. Germline lookup yields CDR1 SGHDT and CDR2 YYEEEE. V shed 5 bases and J 1 base; nucleotides not matched to a gene: 9. CDR3 length equals 15 residues. In nucleotides, the CDR3 is TGTGCCAGCAGACGGGGAATCGGGGGGTCCTACGAGCAGTACTTC. Amino acid sequence: CASRRGIGGSYEQYF.

This CDR3 reads CASSLGDIYGYTF. The CDR3 DNA is TGCGCCAGCAGCTTGGGAGACATCTATGGCTACACCTTC. The chain combines TRBV5-1 with TRBJ1-2; D not resolved. Trimming removed 0 bases at V and 4 bases at J, with 7 bases between. CDR3 length: 13 amino acids. Germline V gene lookup returns CDR1 SGHRS and CDR2 YFSETQ.

V and J are TRBV5-8 and TRBJ1-1; D is undetermined. The CDR3 has 12 amino acids. Trimming took off 1 base at V and 10 bases at J, with 11 bases between the two ends. CDR1 SGHTS and CDR2 YDEGEE come from the germline V gene. This CDR3 is CASSLYSTGAFF. The CDR3 coding sequence is TGTGCCAGCAGCTTGTATTCAACCGGAGCTTTCTTT.

This clone was seen only once. This chain links TRBV19 with TRBJ1-2; unclear D gene. V was cut by 6 bases and J by 5 bases, with 16 bases left in between. The CDR3 covers 14 residues. Germline V gene sequence: CDR1 LNHDA, CDR2 SQIVND (reference sequence). The CDR3 DNA is TGTGCCAGTAGCGATGGGCTTTCGGGGTATGGCTACACCTTC. This sequence encodes CASSDGLSGYGYTF. Together with reference TRBV19 and TRBJ1-2, the CDR3 gives the full variable domain: DGGITQSPKYLFRKEGQNVTLSCEQNLNHDAMYWYRQDPGQGLRLIYYSQIVNDFQKGDIAEGYSVSREKKESFPLTVTSAQKNPTAFYLCASSDGLSGYGYTFGSGTRLTVV.

This clone was detected only a few times. The chain recombines TRBV6-6 with TRBJ1-1; D is unresolved. The V and J ends lost 5 bases and 2 bases respectively, with 9 bases between them. Germline V gene data show CDR1 as MNHNY and CDR2 as SVGAGI (reference sequence). The CDR3 is 13 amino acids. Written as DNA, the CDR3 is TGTGCCAGCAGTCACACACACAACACTGAAGCTTTCTTT. It translates to CASSHTHNTEAFF.

The chain employs TRBV12-3 or TRBV12-4 and TRBJ1-5; maybe TRBD1 (6 bases). Trimming shortened V by 7 bases and J by 4 bases, and 11 bases separated the two germline ends. The CDR3 totals 13 residues. This chain's CDR3 is CASIKTGNQPQHF. DNA for the CDR3: TGTGCCAGCATCAAGACAGGAAATCAGCCCCAGCATTTT.

The chain recombines TRBV10-3 with TRBJ2-2, with 8 positions matching TRBD1. This CDR3 is 14 amino acids long. Germline lookup yields CDR1 ENHRY and CDR2 SYGVKD. The J segment lost 2 bases and the V segment lost 6 bases, leaving 2 bases of the junction unmatched. CDR3 coding DNA: TGTGCCATCAGCCCAGGGGGCAACACCGGGGAGCTGTTTTTT. This codes for CAISPGGNTGELFF.